This T cell receptor (beta chain) was retrieved from a study of OX40 agonist ivuxolimab in advanced cancers. This clone was detected only once. The method was immunoSEQ multiplex PCR; TCRdb's version includes in-frame clones alone and lacks a portion of them. Of tens of thousands of clones listed, approximately 90% were seen once; the top ten hold 5.4%. Germline-derived CDR1 and CDR2 are MDHEN and SYDVKM. Trimming took 7 bases from V and 8 from J, leaving 11 bases between them. CDR3 size: 12 residues. This receptor was identified in an adult with an advanced solid tumor such as melanoma, head and neck, liver or kidney cancer. V is TRBV28 and J is TRBJ1-4; D call uncertain. The sample in question was CD4+ or CD8+ T cells sorted from blood, obtained in a trial of the OX40 agonist ivuxolimab. CDR3: CASNYLGEKLFF. As DNA, the CDR3 is TGTGCCAGCAATTACTTAGGGGAAAAACTGTTTTTT.